Listed below are T cell receptor beta chains from one sample, sequenced in a study of blood T cells in healthy people across ages. In TCRdb, the 5' RACE reads were re-called with MiXCR into one record per CDR3 protein. The sample holds more than 1,000,000 distinct CDR3 sequences; 20% to 25% are singletons and the top ten take 0.65% to 0.75%. These data are also associated with another study on T cells of mothers and their children.

The sequenced sample was blood. Receptor source: a girl aged 2 to 10 in good health. Both conserved end residues are trimmed from each CDR3. D genes are given only for firm matches.

v_call d_call cdr3_aa
TRBV2 TRBD2 ASSEYGGRRETQY
TRBV7-9 TRBD1 ASSSPRDRVISPLH
TRBV7-9 - ASSYFGGLEQY
TRBV7-9 - ASSLIIGGAGDFEQF
TRBV4-1 - ASSQDSAQRQETQY
TRBV29-1 TRBD2 SVGGLAGGQETQY
TRBV27 - ASSLYSGEGDEQF
TRBV10-3 TRBD2 AISPSGRGYNEQF
TRBV27 - ASSFRAGTYT
TRBV6-5 - ASSYFASFNEQY
TRBV20-1 - SATLKETQY
TRBV6-2/TRBV6-3 TRBD2 ASSYSPAGTSGGYSYEQY
TRBV7-2 TRBD2 ATGAGGGALLETQY
TRBV7-2 - ASSLAVLWGNQPQH
TRBV2 - ASRGAAATNEKLF
TRBV29-1 TRBD1 SVAGTDTYNEQF
TRBV5-5 - ASSFDIPTEAF
TRBV27 - ASSYQAGPSETQY
TRBV18 - ASLEGFASYNEQF
TRBV7-3 - ASSSSRVNWKTQY